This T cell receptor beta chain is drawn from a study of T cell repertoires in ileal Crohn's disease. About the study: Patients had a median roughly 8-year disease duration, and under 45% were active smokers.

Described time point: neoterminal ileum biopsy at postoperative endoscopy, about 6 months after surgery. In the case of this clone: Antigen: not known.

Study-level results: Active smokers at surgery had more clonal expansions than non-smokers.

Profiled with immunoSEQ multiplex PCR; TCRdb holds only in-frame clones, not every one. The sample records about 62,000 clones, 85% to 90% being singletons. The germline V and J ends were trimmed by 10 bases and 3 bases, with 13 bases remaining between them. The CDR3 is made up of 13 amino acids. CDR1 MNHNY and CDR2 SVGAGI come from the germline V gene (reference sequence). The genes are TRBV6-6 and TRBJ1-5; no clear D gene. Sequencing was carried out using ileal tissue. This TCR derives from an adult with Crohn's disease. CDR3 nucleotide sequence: TGTGCCATCCGCGGCGGCCTCAATCAGCCCCAGCATTTT. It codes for CAIRGGLNQPQHF.